Each of the 7 T cell receptor beta chains below was sequenced from the same sample in a study of memory CD4+ T cells and cytomegalovirus serostatus. Only in-frame clones appear in the TCRdb table, and some are missing; sequencing was by immunoSEQ multiplex PCR. This table holds about 38,000 clones, about 80% found once. Single viable CD3+CD4+CD8-CD45RO+ cells were sorted as the memory CD4+ T cells. Source material: memory CD4+ T cells from blood. All receptors come from an adult in good health and CMV-seropositive.

The rearrangement uses TRBV5-6 and TRBJ2-3; D ambiguous. Germline V gives CDR1 SGHDT, CDR2 YYEEEE. This CDR3 is 18 amino acids long. Trimming cost V 4 bases and J 2 bases, with 23 bases left between them. The CDR3 DNA reads TGTGCCAGCAGCACGAGGTATGGGCCCCGCTCTTACACAGATACGCAGTATTTT. Translating it yields CASSTRYGPRSYTDTQYF.

V and J are TRBV2 and TRBJ2-6; 8 bases align to TRBD1. Germline CDR1 reads SNHLY; CDR2 reads FYNNEI. The V and J ends lost 4 bases and 2 bases, in that order; junction bases with no gene match: 1. The CDR3 totals 15 residues. CDR3 amino acids: CASSVGQAGANVLTF. CDR3 bases: TGTGCCAGCAGTGTGGGACAGGCTGGGGCCAACGTCCTGACTTTC.

The V gene is TRBV5-1, the J gene TRBJ1-1; D is ambiguous. The germline V and J ends were trimmed by 3 bases and 1 base, with 10 bases remaining between them. The CDR3 length is 14 residues. In germline, CDR1 is SGHRS, CDR2 YFSETQ. The CDR3 loop reads CASSWGVENTEAFF. In DNA form, the CDR3 reads TGCGCCAGCAGCTGGGGAGTGGAGAACACTGAAGCTTTCTTT.

The chain uses TRBV5-1 and TRBJ2-7, with 7 bases fitting TRBD1. V lost 2 bases and J lost 2; bases outside the gene matches: 7. Germline V gene sequence: CDR1 SGHRS, CDR2 YFSETQ. The CDR3 consists of 15 residues. The CDR3 region has the DNA TGCGCCAGCAGCTTTTCGACAGGGTCGACCTACGAGCAGTACTTC. It specifies CASSFSTGSTYEQYF.

The V and J genes are TRBV2 and TRBJ2-3; the match to TRBD2 covers 10 bases. The CDR3 is 15 amino acids. Germline V gives CDR1 SNHLY, CDR2 FYNNEI. V lost 4 bases to trimming and J lost 2 bases; unmatched junction nucleotides: 3. The CDR3 is CASSGTSGYTDTQYF. CDR3 in DNA: TGTGCCAGCAGTGGGACTAGCGGATACACAGATACGCAGTATTTT.

The V call is TRBV7-8, the J call TRBJ1-2, with TRBD1 identical over 9 bases. Germline loops: CDR1 SGHVS, CDR2 FQNEAQ. V lost 2 bases and J lost 6; bases outside the gene matches: 13. CDR3 length: 17 amino acids. This CDR3 reads CASSLIWAGQGLDGYTF. DNA for the CDR3: TGTGCCAGCAGCTTAATATGGGCGGGACAGGGTCTTGATGGCTACACCTTC.

This chain links TRBV10-3 with TRBJ2-7, with D tentatively TRBD1 or TRBD2 (6 bases each). Germline V gene data show CDR1 as ENHRY and CDR2 as SYGVKD. V lost 11 bases and J lost 3, with 35 bases in between. The CDR3 consists of 19 residues. The CDR3 loop reads CASARAEGVTVVLYYEQYF. The DNA for the CDR3 is TGTGCCTCCGCTCGGGCGGAGGGGGTTACGGTAGTCCTCTACTACGAGCAGTACTTC.